A single sample gave rise to the 29 T cell receptor beta chains below, sequenced in a study of control samples from healthy donors and cancer patients (dated by TCRdb to about 2020). Library preparation used the immunoSEQ multiplex PCR assay. In its TCRdb copy, this immuneACCESS table keeps in-frame sequences only and misses some clones. Where compared with another copy, unresolved V genes explain less than half of these, and the others have no known cause. This sample is represented by about 150,000 clones; about 94% of them were singletons. 5.7% of the sample belongs to the ten largest clones. Sequenced material: blood. These receptor sequences come from a man between 40 and 49 years old in good health.

The CDR3 is CASSDSPAGGYNEQFF. The CDR3 nucleotides are TGTGCCAGCAGTGACTCGCCAGCGGGGGGTTACAATGAGCAGTTCTTC. This chain joins TRBV6-4 and TRBJ2-1; 9 bases map to TRBD2. CDR3 length: 16 amino acids. CDR1 is MRHNA, CDR2 SNTAGT, per germline. Trimming cost V 0 bases and J 4 bases; bases outside gene matches: 4.

This chain joins TRBV6-5 and TRBJ2-6; D unclear. The germline CDR1 and CDR2 sequences are MNHEY and SVGAGI. Trimming took 2 bases from V and 0 from J, leaving 8 bases between them. This CDR3 is 16 amino acids long. Here the CDR3 DNA reads TGTGCCAGCAGTTACGGGCAGCCCTCTGGGGCCAACGTCCTGACTTTC. Amino acid sequence: CASSYGQPSGANVLTF.

V is TRBV18 and J is TRBJ1-2; perhaps TRBD1 as D (6 bases). V lost 1 base and J 1 base, leaving 10 bases between the germline ends. Looked up from germline, CDR1 is KGHSH and CDR2 is LQKENI. The CDR3 has 15 residues. The chain's CDR3 is CASSPQGEVNYGYTF. The CDR3 DNA reads TGTGCCAGCTCACCACAGGGGGAGGTTAACTATGGCTACACCTTC.

V usage is TRBV4-1 and J usage is TRBJ1-1; D remains ambiguous. Germline CDR1 is MGHRA and CDR2 is YSYEKL. There are 14 residues in the CDR3. The V end lost 1 base, the J end lost 5 bases, and 11 bases lay between the germline ends. The CDR3 sequence: CASSQGGWRTEAFF. In nucleotides, the CDR3 is TGCGCCAGCAGCCAAGGGGGTTGGAGGACTGAAGCTTTCTTT.

The V gene is TRBV30, the J gene TRBJ1-1, with D possibly matching TRBD1 (5 bases). CDR1 and CDR2 from the germline V gene are GTSNPN and SVGIG (reference sequence). The CDR3 is made up of 17 amino acids. V was shortened by 0 bases and J by 3 bases, with 20 bases between the two germline ends. For the CDR3, the DNA is TGTGCCTGGAGTGTACAATTTGGGGGACCGGGGGACACTGAAGCTTTCTTT. Protein sequence: CAWSVQFGGPGDTEAFF.

The V call is TRBV28, the J call TRBJ2-3; D remains ambiguous. Trimming took 7 bases from V and 4 from J, leaving 12 bases between them. CDR1 and CDR2 (germline): MDHEN, SYDVKM. This CDR3 spans 13 amino acids. CDR3 region: CASTRSGADTQYF. The CDR3 nucleotides are TGTGCCAGCACCCGCAGTGGGGCAGATACGCAGTATTTT.

The chain uses TRBV30 and TRBJ2-5, with TRBD1 matching 8 bases. CDR1 and CDR2 from the germline V gene are GTSNPN and SVGIG (reference sequence). This CDR3 has 14 residues. V dropped 4 bases and J dropped 5; count of bases not matched to a gene: 9. Here the CDR3 reads CAWNLGQGGETQYF. The CDR3 nucleotides are TGTGCCTGGAACCTCGGACAGGGCGGCGAGACCCAGTACTTC.

V gene TRBV19 combines with J gene TRBJ2-3; the match to TRBD2 covers 11 bases. In germline, CDR1 is LNHDA, CDR2 SQIVND (reference sequence). The trim removed 5 bases at V and 3 bases at J, leaving 4 bases unmatched. CDR3 length: 15 amino acids. The CDR3 reads CASSWPSGGTDTQYF. As DNA, the CDR3 is TGTGCCAGTAGTTGGCCTAGCGGGGGGACAGATACGCAGTATTTT.

The chain combines TRBV3-1 (or the pseudogene TRBV3-2) with TRBJ1-6; D perhaps matches TRBD1 (6 bases). Deletions cut 2 bases from V and 3 bases from J, with 8 bases between. The CDR3 has 15 amino acids. Germline assignment: CDR1 LGHDT and CDR2 YNNKEL (reference sequence). The CDR3 DNA is TGTGCCAGCAGCCAAAAAGGGGGCTATAATTCACCCCTCCACTTT. This translates into CASSQKGGYNSPLHF.

V usage is TRBV9 and J usage is TRBJ2-5; tentatively, D is TRBD1 or TRBD2 (5 bases each). Germline-derived CDR1 and CDR2 are SGDLS and YYNGEE. There are 14 residues in the CDR3. V lost 4 bases, J lost 5 bases, and 15 bases lay in between. The CDR3 coding sequence is TGTGCCAGCAGCAGGGACGGCCTAAAGGAGACCCAGTACTTC. This translates into CASSRDGLKETQYF. The full variable domain, with the rest looked up from reference TRBV9 and TRBJ2-5, is DSGVTQTPKHLITATGQRVTLRCSPRSGDLSVYWYQQSLDQGLQFLIQYYNGEERAKGNILERFSAQQFPDLHSELNLSSLELGDSALYFCASSRDGLKETQYFGPGTRLLVL.

The chain uses TRBV11-3 and TRBJ2-1; 9 bases line up with TRBD2. The CDR3 consists of 16 residues. Per germline, CDR1 SGHNT and CDR2 YENEEA. With 5 bases clipped from V and 6 bases from J, the junction kept 11 bases outside the gene matches. The CDR3 sequence: CASSPIAGAFSNEQFF. CDR3 in DNA: TGTGCCAGCAGCCCAATAGCGGGGGCCTTCTCCAATGAGCAGTTCTTC.

The chain uses TRBV18 and TRBJ2-2, with TRBD2 identical over 12 bases. Germline V gives CDR1 KGHSH, CDR2 LQKENI. The CDR3 has 16 amino acids. The V gene end was trimmed by 3 bases and the J gene end by 7 bases; junction bases not matched to a gene: 6. CDR3 DNA sequence: TGTGCCAGCTCACCCCCTGGACTAGCGGGGATCGGGGAGCTGTTTTTT. This gives the protein CASSPPGLAGIGELFF.

This chain connects TRBV10-3 to TRBJ1-5; D is uncertain. V shed 6 bases and J shed 3 bases, with 12 bases lying between them. The V gene's germline CDR1 is ENHRY and CDR2 SYGVKD. The CDR3 is 14 residues long. The chain's CDR3 is CAIRGERDNQPQHF. In DNA form, the CDR3 reads TGTGCCATCAGGGGAGAAAGGGACAATCAGCCCCAGCATTTT.

CDR3 in amino acids: CASSKQDYNEQFF. CDR3 bases: TGTGCCAGCAGCAAACAGGATTACAATGAGCAGTTCTTC. The chain has TRBV7-2 and TRBJ2-1; the D gene is possibly TRBD1 (5 bases). V lost 5 bases and J lost 4, with 9 bases in between. Germline V gives CDR1 SGHTA, CDR2 FQGNSA. The CDR3 is made up of 13 amino acids. The full variable domain, rest sourced from reference TRBV7-2 and TRBJ2-1, is GAGVSQSPSNKVTEKGKDVELRCDPISGHTALYWYRQSLGQGLEFLIYFQGNSAPDKSGLPSDRFSAERTGGSVSTLTIQRTQQEDSAVYLCASSKQDYNEQFFGPGTRLTVL.

The rearrangement joins TRBV12-5 to TRBJ2-1, with D possibly matching TRBD1 (5 bases). V dropped 2 bases and J dropped 2 bases, with 10 bases sitting between them. The CDR3 runs 15 residues. CDR1 is LGHNT and CDR2 is FRNRAP in the germline V gene. This CDR3 reads CASGLSQGPYNEQFF. Here the CDR3 DNA reads TGTGCTAGTGGTTTGTCCCAGGGCCCCTACAATGAGCAGTTCTTC. The complete variable domain, with remaining parts taken from reference TRBV12-5 and TRBJ2-1, reads DARVTQTPRHKVTEMGQEVTMRCQPILGHNTVFWYRQTMMQGLELLAYFRNRAPLDDSGMPKDRFSAEMPDATLATLKIQPSEPRDSAVYFCASGLSQGPYNEQFFGPGTRLTVL.

CDR3 loop: CAWSPMAAEAFF. In DNA form, the CDR3 reads TGTGCCTGGAGTCCGATGGCGGCTGAAGCTTTCTTT. The chain couples TRBV30 to TRBJ1-1; D remains unclear. CDR1 is GTSNPN, CDR2 SVGIG, per germline (reference sequence). The germline V and J ends were trimmed by 2 bases and 6 bases, with 10 bases remaining between them. This CDR3 comprises 12 residues. Complete variable domain (other parts from reference TRBV30 and TRBJ1-1): SQTIHQWPATLVQPVGSPLSLECTVEGTSNPNLYWYRQAAGRGLQLLFYSVGIGQISSEVPQNLSASRPQDRQFILSSKKLLLSDSGFYLCAWSPMAAEAFFGQGTRLTVV.

With respect to this clone: A junction boundary mismatches the germline segment, possibly from a read error. The CDR3 nucleotides are TGTGCCAGCGCCGACTCTTGGGCCCTTCAGGTCTTC. Amino acid sequence: CASADSWALQVF. The chain couples TRBV27 to TRBJ2-1; unclear D gene. The CDR3 has 12 residues. CDR1 and CDR2 from the germline V gene are MNHEY and SMNVEV (reference sequence).

The chain employs TRBV29-1 and TRBJ1-3; 8 nucleotides align to TRBD1. V gave up 6 bases and J gave up 0 bases; unmatched junction bases: 7. The CDR3 has 15 amino acids. Germline CDR1 reads SQVTM; CDR2 reads ANQGSEA. The CDR3 DNA reads TGCAGCGTCGCGGACACAGGGGGCTCTGGAAACACCATATATTTT. Translating it yields CSVADTGGSGNTIYF.

The rearrangement uses TRBV7-8 and TRBJ1-2; possible D gene TRBD1, 5 bases. CDR1 is SGHVS, CDR2 FQNEAQ, per germline. This CDR3 spans 16 amino acids. V was clipped by 5 bases and J by 0 bases, with 16 bases between them. CDR3 DNA: TGTGCCAGCAGCCTTCGGGGGACGGATTCTAACTATGGCTACACCTTC. This gives the protein CASSLRGTDSNYGYTF.

V and J are TRBV5-4 and TRBJ1-1; no firm D call. The V gene lost 2 bases and the J gene lost 8 bases, with 10 bases spanning the gap. The CDR3 has 12 amino acids. CDR1 and CDR2 from the germline V gene are SGHNT and YYREEE (reference sequence). The CDR3 sequence: CASSFEESEAFF. Here the CDR3 DNA reads TGTGCCAGCAGCTTCGAGGAGTCGGAAGCTTTCTTT.

V usage is TRBV27 and J usage is TRBJ2-2; 7 bases fit TRBD2. Germline-derived CDR1 and CDR2 are MNHEY and SMNVEV (reference sequence). The V segment lost 5 bases and the J segment 4 bases; nucleotides outside the gene matches: 19. The CDR3 contains 19 residues. CDR3 protein: CASSPSWGGVELGTGELFF. The DNA of the CDR3 is TGTGCCAGCAGTCCCTCTTGGGGGGGGGTTGAACTTGGCACCGGGGAGCTGTTTTTT.

This clone was picked up one time. The rearrangement joins TRBV7-9 to TRBJ1-1, with D possibly TRBD1 on 6 matching bases. This CDR3 is built from 14 residues. The V and J ends lost 5 bases and 4 bases respectively, with 14 bases between them. Germline loops: CDR1 SEHNR, CDR2 FQNEAQ (reference sequence). CDR3 nucleotides: TGTGCCAGCAGCCTAATCCAGGGGACCACTGAAGCTTTCTTT. This codes for CASSLIQGTTEAFF.

To note about this clone: The same CDR3 arises from other DNA sequences in this sample as well. This chain connects TRBV7-2 to TRBJ1-2; 8 nucleotides agree with TRBD1. This CDR3 region has 15 residues. V lost 1 base to trimming and J lost 4 bases; unmatched junction nucleotides: 5. The V gene's germline CDR1 is SGHTA and CDR2 FQGNSA. The DNA for the CDR3 is TGTGCCAGCAGCTTAGGTCCAGGGGGCCTCTATGGCTACACCTTC. Protein product: CASSLGPGGLYGYTF.

Only one count was recorded for this clone. The chain couples TRBV28 to TRBJ2-2, with 9 bases that match TRBD1. CDR3 length equals 16 residues. With 3 bases clipped from V and 6 bases from J, the junction kept 8 bases outside the gene matches. In germline, CDR1 is MDHEN, CDR2 SYDVKM. CDR3 region: CASSFPPGQGPGELFF. The DNA for the CDR3 is TGTGCCAGCAGTTTTCCGCCGGGACAGGGCCCCGGGGAGCTGTTTTTT.

This chain links TRBV5-1 with TRBJ1-1; D unclear. CDR1 SGHRS and CDR2 YFSETQ come from the germline V gene. With 2 bases removed from V and 1 base from J, the gap between germline ends came to 3 bases. This CDR3 comprises 12 residues. CDR3: CASSFENTEAFF. The CDR3 DNA sequence: TGCGCCAGCAGCTTCGAGAACACTGAAGCTTTCTTT.

J is TRBJ2-7 and V is TRBV5-1; D gene ambiguous. Germline lookup yields CDR1 SGHRS and CDR2 YFSETQ. V gave up 1 base and J gave up 3 bases, with 8 bases separating them. CDR3 length equals 13 residues. The CDR3 loop reads CASSLYSLYEQYF. The DNA of the CDR3 is TGCGCCAGCAGCTTGTACAGCCTCTACGAGCAGTACTTC.

V gene TRBV21-1 combines with J gene TRBJ2-3; the table's D call TRBD1 went unverified against the DNA. TRBV21-1 is classified as a pseudogene. The CDR3 totals 17 residues. CDR3 amino acids: CASSFVRTGINPDTQYF. The CDR3 DNA sequence: TGTGCCAGCAGCTTTGTTCGGACAGGGATTAATCCAGATACGCAGTATTTT.

CDR3 sequence: CASSTNQGFNSPLHF. The CDR3 bases are TGTGCCAGCAGCACCAACCAGGGATTTAATTCACCCCTCCACTTT. The chain carries TRBV5-4 and TRBJ1-6, with D possibly being TRBD1 (5 bases). The germline CDR1 and CDR2 sequences are SGHNT and YYREEE (reference sequence). Trimming removed 4 bases from V and 6 bases from J, with 14 bases in between. CDR3 length: 15 residues. Supplemented by reference TRBV5-4 and TRBJ1-6, the full variable domain reads ETGVTQSPTHLIKTRGQQVTLRCSSQSGHNTVSWYQQALGQGPQFIFQYYREEENGRGNFPPRFSGLQFPNYSSELNVNALELDDSALYLCASSTNQGFNSPLHFGNGTRLTVT.

In the case of this clone: Other DNA sequences in the sample encode the same CDR3. The chain employs TRBV6-5 and TRBJ2-3; tentatively, D is TRBD1 (6 bases). Germline V CDR1 and CDR2: MNHEY, SVGAGI. The CDR3 covers 14 residues. V lost 2 bases, J lost 2 bases, and 8 bases lay in between. This CDR3 reads CASSYGGYTDTQYF. CDR3 nucleotides: TGTGCCAGCAGTTACGGGGGCTACACAGATACGCAGTATTTT.